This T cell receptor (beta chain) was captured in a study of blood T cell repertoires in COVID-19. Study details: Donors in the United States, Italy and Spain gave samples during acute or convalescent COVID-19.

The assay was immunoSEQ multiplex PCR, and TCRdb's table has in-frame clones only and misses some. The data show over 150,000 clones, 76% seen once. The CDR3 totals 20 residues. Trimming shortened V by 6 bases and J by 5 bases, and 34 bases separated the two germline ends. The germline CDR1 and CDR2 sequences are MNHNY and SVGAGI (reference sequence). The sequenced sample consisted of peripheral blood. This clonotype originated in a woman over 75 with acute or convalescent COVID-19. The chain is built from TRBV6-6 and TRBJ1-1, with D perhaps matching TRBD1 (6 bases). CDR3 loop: CASSSPYPRGGSKGGTEAFF. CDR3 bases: TGTGCCAGCAGCTCTCCGTACCCCCGGGGGGGCTCAAAGGGTGGGACTGAAGCTTTCTTT.